This T cell receptor (beta chain) was sequenced during a study of shared clonotypes between healthy human individuals. The data were produced by immunoSEQ multiplex PCR, yet TCRdb's version contains in-frame clones alone and is incomplete. The profile shows 550,000 to 600,000 clones, around 78% of them singletons. The CDR3 runs 15 residues. The chain uses TRBV21-1 and TRBJ2-5; the table's D call of TRBD1 was not tested on the DNA. TRBV21-1 is marked as a pseudogene. The sequencing sample was made of PBMCs. This sequence was found in a middle-aged woman in good health. Some clones in this sample may be carry-over from other donors' samples. CDR3 DNA: TGTGCCACCCGCAGGAAACAGGGGGCCGGGGAGACCCAGTACTTC. This translates into CATRRKQGAGETQYF.